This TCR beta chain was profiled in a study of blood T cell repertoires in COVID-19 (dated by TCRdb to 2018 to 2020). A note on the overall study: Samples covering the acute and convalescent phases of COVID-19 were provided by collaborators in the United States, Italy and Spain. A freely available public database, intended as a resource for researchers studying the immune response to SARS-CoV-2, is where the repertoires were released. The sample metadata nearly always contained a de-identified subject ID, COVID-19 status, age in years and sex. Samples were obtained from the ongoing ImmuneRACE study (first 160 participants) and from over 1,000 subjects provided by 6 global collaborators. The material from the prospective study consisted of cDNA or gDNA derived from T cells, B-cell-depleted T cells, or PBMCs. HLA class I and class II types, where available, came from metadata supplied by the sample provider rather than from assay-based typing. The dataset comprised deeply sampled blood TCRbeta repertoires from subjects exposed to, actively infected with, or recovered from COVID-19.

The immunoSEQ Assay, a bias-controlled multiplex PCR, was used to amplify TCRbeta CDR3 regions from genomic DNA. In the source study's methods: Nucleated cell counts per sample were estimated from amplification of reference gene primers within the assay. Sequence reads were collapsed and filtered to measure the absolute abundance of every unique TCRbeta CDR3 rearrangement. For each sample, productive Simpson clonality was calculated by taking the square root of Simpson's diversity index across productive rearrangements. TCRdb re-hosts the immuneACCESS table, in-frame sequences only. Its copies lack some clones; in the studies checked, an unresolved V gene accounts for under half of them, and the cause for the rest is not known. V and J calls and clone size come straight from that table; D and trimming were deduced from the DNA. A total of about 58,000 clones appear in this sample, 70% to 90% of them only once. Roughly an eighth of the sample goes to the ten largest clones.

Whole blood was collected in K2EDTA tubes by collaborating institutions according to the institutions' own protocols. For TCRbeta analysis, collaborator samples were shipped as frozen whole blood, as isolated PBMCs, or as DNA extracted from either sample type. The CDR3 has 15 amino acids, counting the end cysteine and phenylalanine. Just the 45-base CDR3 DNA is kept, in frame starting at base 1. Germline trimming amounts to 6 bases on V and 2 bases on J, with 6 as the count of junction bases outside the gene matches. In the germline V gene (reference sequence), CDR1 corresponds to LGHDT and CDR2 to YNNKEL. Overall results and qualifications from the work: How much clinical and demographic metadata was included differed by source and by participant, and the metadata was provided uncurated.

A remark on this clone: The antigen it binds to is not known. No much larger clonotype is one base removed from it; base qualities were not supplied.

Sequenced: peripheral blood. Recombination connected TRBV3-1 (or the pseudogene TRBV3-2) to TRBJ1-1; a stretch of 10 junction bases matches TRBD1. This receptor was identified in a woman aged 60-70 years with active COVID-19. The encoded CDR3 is CASRSGTGENTEAFF. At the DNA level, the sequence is TGTGCCAGCAGATCCGGGACAGGGGAAAACACTGAAGCTTTCTTT.